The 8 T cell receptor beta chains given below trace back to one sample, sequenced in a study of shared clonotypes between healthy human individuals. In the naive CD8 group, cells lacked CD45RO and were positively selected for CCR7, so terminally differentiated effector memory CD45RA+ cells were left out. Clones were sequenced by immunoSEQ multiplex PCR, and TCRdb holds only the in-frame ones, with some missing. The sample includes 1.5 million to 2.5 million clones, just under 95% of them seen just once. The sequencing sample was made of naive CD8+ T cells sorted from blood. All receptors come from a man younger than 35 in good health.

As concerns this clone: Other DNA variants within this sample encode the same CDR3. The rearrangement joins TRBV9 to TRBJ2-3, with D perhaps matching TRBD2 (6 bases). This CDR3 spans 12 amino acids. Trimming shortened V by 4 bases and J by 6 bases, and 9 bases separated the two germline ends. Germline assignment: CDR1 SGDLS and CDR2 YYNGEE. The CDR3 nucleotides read TGTGCCAGCAGCCCCGCGGGGGATACGCAGTATTTT. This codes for CASSPAGDTQYF. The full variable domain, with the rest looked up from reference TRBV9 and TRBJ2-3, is DSGVTQTPKHLITATGQRVTLRCSPRSGDLSVYWYQQSLDQGLQFLIQYYNGEERAKGNILERFSAQQFPDLHSELNLSSLELGDSALYFCASSPAGDTQYFGPGTRLTVL.

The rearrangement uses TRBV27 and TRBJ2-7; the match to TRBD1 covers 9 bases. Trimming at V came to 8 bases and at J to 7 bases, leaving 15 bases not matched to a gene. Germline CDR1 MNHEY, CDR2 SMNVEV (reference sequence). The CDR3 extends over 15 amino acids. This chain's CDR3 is CASRGVGTGLGEQYF. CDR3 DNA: TGTGCCAGCCGGGGAGTGGGGACAGGGCTCGGGGAGCAGTACTTC.

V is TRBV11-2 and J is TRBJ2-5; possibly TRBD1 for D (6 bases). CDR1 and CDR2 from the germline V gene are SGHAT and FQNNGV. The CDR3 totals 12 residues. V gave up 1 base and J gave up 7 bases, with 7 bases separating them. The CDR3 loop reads CASSLVQGTQYF. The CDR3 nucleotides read TGTGCCAGCAGCTTAGTACAGGGGACCCAGTACTTC.

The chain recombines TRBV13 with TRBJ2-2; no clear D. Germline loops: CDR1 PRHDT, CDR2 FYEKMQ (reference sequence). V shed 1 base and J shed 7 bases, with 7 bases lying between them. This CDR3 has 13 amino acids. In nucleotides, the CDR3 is TGTGCCAGCAGCTTAGCCAATCGCGGGGAGCTGTTTTTT. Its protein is CASSLANRGELFF. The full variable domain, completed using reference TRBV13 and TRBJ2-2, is AAGVIQSPRHLIKEKRETATLKCYPIPRHDTVYWYQQGPGQDPQFLISFYEKMQSDKGSIPDRFSAQQFSDYHSELNMSSLELGDSALYFCASSLANRGELFFGEGSRLTVL.

CDR3 nucleotides: TGTGCCAGCAGCCAAGATGTAGTAGGGGAAGGGATCGGGGATGGCTACACCTTC. It specifies CASSQDVVGEGIGDGYTF. The genes are TRBV4-2 and TRBJ1-2; possible D gene TRBD1, 5 bases. V gave up 0 bases and J gave up 6 bases, with 23 bases separating them. The CDR3 loop spans 18 amino acids. Germline V gene lookup returns CDR1 LGHNA and CDR2 YNFKEQ.

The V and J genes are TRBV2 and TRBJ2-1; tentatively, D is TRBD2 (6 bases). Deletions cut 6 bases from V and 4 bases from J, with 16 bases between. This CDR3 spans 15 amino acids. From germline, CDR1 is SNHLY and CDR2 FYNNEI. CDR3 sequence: CASRDLAPIYNEQFF. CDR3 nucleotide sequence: TGTGCCAGCAGAGATCTAGCGCCGATTTACAATGAGCAGTTCTTC.

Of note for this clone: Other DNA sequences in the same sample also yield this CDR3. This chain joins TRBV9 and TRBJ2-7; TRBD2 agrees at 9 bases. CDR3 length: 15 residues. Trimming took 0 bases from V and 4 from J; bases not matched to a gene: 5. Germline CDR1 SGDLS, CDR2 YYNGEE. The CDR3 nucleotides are TGTGCCAGCAGCGTAGCTAGCGGGAACTCGTACGAGCAGTACTTC. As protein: CASSVASGNSYEQYF.

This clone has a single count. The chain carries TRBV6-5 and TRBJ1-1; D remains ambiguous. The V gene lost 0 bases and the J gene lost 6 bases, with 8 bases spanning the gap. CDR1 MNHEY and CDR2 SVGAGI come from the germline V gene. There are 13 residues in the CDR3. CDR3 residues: CASSYSVNSEAFF. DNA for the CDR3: TGTGCCAGCAGTTACTCTGTCAACTCTGAAGCTTTCTTT.